This is a list of T cell receptor beta chains from one sample in a study of blood T cell repertoires in COVID-19. Profiled with immunoSEQ multiplex PCR; TCRdb holds only in-frame clones, not every one. The data hold some 160,000 clones, with around 80% observed a single time. Sequenced: PBMCs or T cells enriched from blood (not recorded which). The receptors stem from a woman aged 55-69 years who had recovered from COVID-19. Both conserved end residues are part of each CDR3. A D gene is named only where the DNA matches it firmly.

CDR3 protein | V gene | D gene | CDR3 length
CASSTDRMNTEAFF | TRBV18 | . | 14
CASSFGGATEAFF | TRBV6-5 | . | 13
CASSMRANEKLFF | TRBV19 | . | 13
CAWNKGKSTDTQYF | TRBV30 | . | 14
CASSFVSTEAFF | TRBV12-3/TRBV12-4 | . | 12
CASSPLMGISDTGELFF | TRBV5-1 | . | 17
CASSINPGQGDSPLHF | TRBV5-1 | TRBD1 | 16
CASSKGTGGVTEAFF | TRBV7-6 | TRBD1 | 15
CASSHAVAGGHTDTQYF | TRBV7-9 | TRBD2 | 17
CASSPGLAGYEQYF | TRBV4-1 | TRBD2 | 14
CASSEGVNQPQHF | TRBV19 | . | 13
CASNPGTSGYNEQFF | TRBV9 | TRBD2 | 15
CASRLQTGGNTEAFF | TRBV9 | TRBD1 | 15
CASSSGVRYGYTF | TRBV7-2 | . | 13
CASSFTQTGGGTEAFF | TRBV3-1/TRBV3-2 | TRBD1 | 16
CASSPNQGRGTEAFF | TRBV28 | . | 15
CASSTPTGEAFF | TRBV19 | TRBD1 | 12
CASSLSRTPNTEAFF | TRBV27 | . | 15
CASSVGGGISYEQYF | TRBV9 | TRBD2 | 15
CASSLAGPGYTF | TRBV5-1 | . | 12
CASSLGTGTKNIQYF | TRBV27 | . | 15
CASSGRSQGAEDTQYF | TRBV6-1 | TRBD1 | 16
CASSLGTGGSGELFF | TRBV5-1 | TRBD1 | 15
CASSPSSGGWVGYTF | TRBV28 | TRBD1 | 15
CASSLEGSNNSPLHF | TRBV7-2 | . | 15
CASSLDSATNEKLFF | TRBV4-1 | . | 15
CASSISAGTNYGYTF | TRBV19 | . | 15
CAWSPGAIQGASSPLHF | TRBV30 | TRBD1 | 17
CAWSKTGKETQYF | TRBV30 | TRBD1 | 13
CASIETLNTEAFF | TRBV2 | . | 13
CASSFRDTFYGYTF | TRBV19 | . | 14
CASSYLGAQAFF | TRBV7-9 | . | 12
CATRQGMGNQPQHF | TRBV6-5 | TRBD1 | 14
CASSLFRQGGQETQYF | TRBV27 | . | 16
CAWSVGGHLYEQYF | TRBV30 | TRBD1 | 14
CASSPRTSQETQYF | TRBV18 | . | 14
CASSQDNNRGADTQYF | TRBV4-1 | TRBD1 | 16
CASSYSGSAPYNEQFF | TRBV6-2/TRBV6-3 | . | 16
CASSLSFAGGGYQETQYF | TRBV7-2 | TRBD2 | 18
CASTIQGSETQYF | TRBV12-3/TRBV12-4 | . | 13
CAFGVRSAGELFF | TRBV30 | . | 13
CASSLGNVGLAGTYEQYF | TRBV11-2 | TRBD2 | 18
CATSRAGTSLAISPQHF | TRBV15 | . | 17
CASSSREARDTQYF | TRBV7-2 | . | 14
CASSWEGQGLYYGYTF | TRBV5-6 | TRBD1 | 16
CSVEDRGDTQYF | TRBV29-1 | TRBD1 | 12
CASSPQASSNQYF | TRBV7-8 | . | 13
CASSLAFSGDEQFF | TRBV5-1 | . | 14